These T cell receptor beta chains were read from a single sample in a study of technical replicates of blood from a handful of donors. Here immunoSEQ multiplex PCR was the method, and the copy in TCRdb shows in-frame clones only, minus some. This sample carries roughly 14,000 clones, less than 90% of them seen once, and the ten largest clones take 10% to 13%. The sample comprised PBMCs. These TCRs come from a human donor in good health. Both conserved end residues are part of each CDR3. A D gene is named only where the DNA matches it firmly. Rows give clone size only sometimes, using once, few, many, or a class for an expanded clone.

TRBJ2-7 TRBV18 NA NA CASSPSQGHEQYF TGTGCCAGCTCACCCAGCCAGGGTCACGAGCAGTACTTC
TRBJ2-2 TRBV5-3 NA TRBD1 CARSFFADRAIEELFF TGTGCCAGAAGCTTCTTTGCGGACAGGGCGATCGAGGAGCTGTTTTTT
TRBJ2-7 TRBV27 few TRBD2 CASSLMGGTSVYEQYF TGTGCCAGCAGTTTAATGGGGGGGACTAGTGTTTACGAGCAGTACTTC
TRBJ2-1 TRBV10-1 NA TRBD2 CASSAGLAGGEQFF TGCGCCAGCAGTGCGGGACTAGCGGGAGGCGAGCAGTTCTTC
TRBJ2-2 TRBV6-5 NA NA CATRLGATGELFF TGTGCCACCCGACTAGGCGCTACCGGGGAGCTGTTTTTT
TRBJ1-1 TRBV5-8 NA TRBD1 CASSSGTGYGTEAFF TGTGCCAGCAGTTCCGGGACAGGATACGGCACTGAAGCTTTCTTT
TRBJ1-2 TRBV2 NA NA CASSEQGSIYGYTF TGTGCCAGCAGTGAACAGGGGAGCATCTATGGCTACACCTTC
TRBJ2-7 TRBV5-1 few NA CASRPGSSYEQYF TGCGCCAGCCGTCCAGGGTCCTCCTACGAGCAGTACTTC
TRBJ2-3 TRBV11-3 NA TRBD1 CASSQTTGGGTDTQYF TGTGCCAGCAGCCAAACCACAGGGGGAGGCACAGATACGCAGTATTTT
TRBJ2-5 TRBV10-2 NA NA CASSDQGGETQYF TGCGCCAGCAGTGACCAGGGCGGAGAGACCCAGTACTTC
TRBJ2-1 TRBV5-1 NA TRBD1 CASSIQGAGSYNEQFF TGCGCCAGCAGCATACAGGGGGCGGGGTCCTACAATGAGCAGTTCTTC
TRBJ2-7 TRBV30 NA NA CAWGDSYEQYF TGTGCCTGGGGTGACAGCTACGAGCAGTACTTC
TRBJ2-3 TRBV15 NA TRBD2 CATSRARLATDTQYF TGTGCCACCAGCAGAGCACGACTAGCCACAGATACGCAGTATTTT
TRBJ2-7 TRBV29-1 NA NA CSASRAYEQYF TGCAGCGCCTCGAGGGCGTACGAGCAGTACTTC
TRBJ2-1 TRBV10-1 NA NA CASSGPQAGEQFF TGCGCCAGCAGTGGGCCCCAAGCGGGTGAGCAGTTCTTC
TRBJ2-7 TRBV6-1 NA NA CASSLISYEQYF TGTGCCAGCAGTCTAATATCCTACGAGCAGTACTTC
TRBJ1-1 TRBV19 few NA CASSIGGGRSNTEAFF TGTGCCAGTAGTATAGGCGGGGGGCGGTCGAACACTGAAGCTTTCTTT
TRBJ2-7 TRBV11-2 NA TRBD2 CASSLDWTSGRFDEQYF TGTGCCAGCAGCTTAGATTGGACTAGCGGGAGGTTCGACGAGCAGTACTTC
TRBJ2-1 TRBV5-1 NA TRBD2 CASSSQLAEVDEQFF TGCGCCAGCAGCTCCCAACTAGCGGAGGTGGATGAGCAGTTCTTC
TRBJ1-1 TRBV4-2 NA TRBD1 CASSQDAGGNTEAFF TGTGCCAGCAGCCAAGACGCAGGGGGGAACACTGAAGCTTTCTTT
TRBJ2-2 TRBV5-1 NA TRBD1 CASSFVWTGKTGELFF TGCGCCAGCAGCTTTGTTTGGACAGGGAAAACCGGGGAGCTGTTTTTT
TRBJ2-1 TRBV30 NA TRBD2 CAWTRAGYEQFF TGTGCCTGGACTCGAGCGGGATATGAGCAGTTCTTC
TRBJ1-5 TRBV19 few TRBD1 CASSMGQGASQPQHF TGTGCCAGTAGTATGGGCCAGGGGGCGAGTCAGCCCCAGCATTTT
TRBJ2-3 TRBV2 NA NA CATSRPSSTDTQYF TGTGCCACCTCGAGGCCCTCTAGCACAGATACGCAGTATTTT
TRBJ2-1 TRBV9 NA TRBD2 CASTPEGTSGRSSYNEQFF TGTGCCAGCACCCCAGAAGGGACTAGCGGTCGTAGCTCCTACAATGAGCAGTTCTTC
TRBJ1-1 TRBV29-1 few TRBD1 CSVEPRTGEGTEAFF TGCAGCGTTGAGCCCAGGACAGGGGAAGGGACTGAAGCTTTCTTT
TRBJ2-7 TRBV11-2 once TRBD2 CASTRGLAGPLSSYEQYF TGTGCCAGCACCCGAGGGCTAGCGGGGCCCCTAAGCTCCTACGAGCAGTACTTC
TRBJ2-3 TRBV10-3 NA NA CAITLGPTDTQYF TGTGCCATCACCCTTGGGCCTACAGATACGCAGTATTTT
TRBJ2-1 TRBV7-7 few TRBD2 CASSPDIAGSNEQFF TGTGCCAGCAGCCCCGACATAGCGGGTAGTAATGAGCAGTTCTTC
TRBJ1-1 TRBV15 NA NA CATSSSPGLAFF TGTGCCACCAGCAGCTCCCCAGGGCTGGCTTTCTTT
TRBJ1-4 TRBV2 NA TRBD1 CASSKGASNEKLFF TGTGCCAGCAGTAAGGGGGCATCTAATGAAAAACTGTTTTTT
TRBJ1-1 TRBV30 NA TRBD1 CAWRGQLNTEAFF TGTGCCTGGAGGGGACAGTTGAACACTGAAGCTTTCTTT
TRBJ2-3 TRBV5-1 NA TRBD2 CASSLLSGSGRATDTQYF TGCGCCAGCAGCTTGCTCTCGGGCAGCGGGAGGGCCACCGATACGCAGTATTTT
TRBJ2-1 TRBV7-9 few TRBD2 CASSQPKQRTSGSHNEQFF TGTGCCAGCAGCCAACCTAAACAGCGGACTAGCGGGAGCCACAATGAGCAGTTCTTC
TRBJ2-1 TRBV19 NA TRBD2 CASSIDSSGAYNEQFF TGTGCCAGTAGTATAGATTCTAGCGGTGCCTACAATGAGCAGTTCTTC
TRBJ2-5 TRBV7-8 once NA CASSPPQRTQYF TGTGCCAGCAGTCCCCCACAGAGAACCCAGTACTTC
TRBJ2-5 TRBV18 NA TRBD1 CASSPTGGMETQYF TGTGCCAGCTCACCTACAGGGGGCATGGAGACCCAGTACTTC
TRBJ1-1 TRBV7-8 NA NA CASSTRRTEAFF TGTGCCAGCAGCACTAGGAGGACTGAAGCTTTCTTT
TRBJ2-7 TRBV7-2 few NA CASSSRRGGSSYEQYF TGTGCCAGCAGCTCTAGGAGAGGGGGAAGCTCCTACGAGCAGTACTTC
TRBJ2-1 TRBV27 NA NA CASSPTLTYNEQFF TGTGCCAGCAGCCCAACATTGACCTACAATGAGCAGTTCTTC
TRBJ2-7 TRBV2 NA NA CASSIAPGGSGEQYF TGTGCCAGCAGTATTGCTCCGGGGGGCTCAGGAGAGCAGTACTTC
TRBJ2-7 TRBV10-3 NA TRBD2 CAIAGTSDYEQYF TGTGCCATCGCCGGGACTAGCGATTACGAGCAGTACTTC
TRBJ2-1 TRBV7-2 NA TRBD2 CASSLVGGSYNEQFF TGTGCCAGCAGCTTAGTCGGCGGGAGCTACAATGAGCAGTTCTTC
TRBJ1-2 TRBV29-1 once NA CSVERGRSSGYTF TGCAGCGTTGAACGGGGTAGGTCCTCTGGCTACACCTTC
TRBJ2-4 TRBV28 NA TRBD1 CASSLPGQGAGGNIQYF TGTGCCAGCAGTTTACCGGGACAGGGGGCGGGAGGAAACATTCAGTACTTC
TRBJ2-7 TRBV4-1 NA NA CASSRGTASSYEQYF TGCGCCAGCAGCCGCGGGACAGCTAGCTCCTACGAGCAGTACTTC
TRBJ1-5 TRBV2 NA TRBD1 CASDREGSNQPQHF TGTGCCAGCGACAGGGAAGGAAGCAATCAGCCCCAGCATTTT
TRBJ2-3 TRBV18 once NA CASSPRPGTDTQYF TGTGCCAGCTCACCGCGACCGGGAACAGATACGCAGTATTTT